The rows below give T cell receptor beta chains drawn from one sample of a study of blood T cell repertoires in COVID-19. Assay: immunoSEQ multiplex PCR; the TCRdb copy retains only in-frame clones and omits some. Altogether about 80,000 clones are present, around 80% being singletons, with the ten largest covering around a third. The sample was peripheral blood. The source is a woman aged 65 to 85 with acute or convalescent COVID-19. Both conserved end residues are part of each CDR3. D genes are given only for firm matches. Some rows have no size entry. The others give once, few or many, or a class for an expanded clone.

J gene | V gene | clone size | D gene | CDR3 DNA | CDR3 protein
TRBJ1-2 | TRBV7-9 | - | - | TGTGCCAGCGCCCACTCAGGGGCGAATGGCTACACCTTC | CASAHSGANGYTF
TRBJ2-1 | TRBV6-1 | - | TRBD2 | TGTGCCAGCAGTGCGGGGACTAGCGGCTACTCCTACAATGAGCAGTTCTTC | CASSAGTSGYSYNEQFF
TRBJ2-7 | TRBV27 | - | TRBD2 | TGTGCCAGCAGTGACCCAGGGACTAGCGGGAGATACGAGCAGTACTTC | CASSDPGTSGRYEQYF
TRBJ2-3 | TRBV7-2 | - | TRBD2 | TGTGCCAGCAGCACCCCTAGCGGGAGGTCCGCGGATACGCAGTATTTT | CASSTPSGRSADTQYF
TRBJ2-7 | TRBV6-6 | - | - | TGTGCCAGCAGTTACGTCGACGAGCAGTACTTC | CASSYVDEQYF
TRBJ2-7 | TRBV11-2 | few | TRBD2 | TGTGCCAGCAGCTTGGGAAGACTAGCCGATATGAGTTCCTACGAGCAGTACTTC | CASSLGRLADMSSYEQYF
TRBJ2-1 | TRBV5-6 | - | - | TGTGCCAGCAGCTTGGCGATGACTAGTTTCTTC | CASSLAMTSFF
TRBJ2-4 | TRBV19 | - | TRBD1 | TGTGCCAGTAGTCCCGGGACAGTCGGTTTCGAAAACATTCAGTACTTC | CASSPGTVGFENIQYF
TRBJ2-3 | TRBV2 | - | - | TGTGCCAGCAGTGATCAAGGGGGCACAGATACGCAGTATTTT | CASSDQGGTDTQYF
TRBJ2-7 | TRBV7-9 | - | TRBD2 | TGTGCCAGCAGCTTAATTGGGAGGGGCGGTTACGAGCAGTACTTC | CASSLIGRGGYEQYF
TRBJ2-1 | TRBV5-1 | - | TRBD2 | TGCGCCAGCAAGAGCGGGGACTACTACAATGAGCAGTTCTTC | CASKSGDYYNEQFF
TRBJ2-1 | TRBV5-1 | - | TRBD2 | TGCGCCAGCAGCTTGGCAGAGCGGGGGGACTACAATGAGCAGTTCTTC | CASSLAERGDYNEQFF
TRBJ2-3 | TRBV12-5 | - | TRBD2 | TGTGCTAGTGGTTTGGTACTCGCGGGAGTCACAGATACGCAGTATTTT | CASGLVLAGVTDTQYF
TRBJ2-7 | TRBV15 | - | TRBD2 | TGTGCCACCAGCAGACTGCGGACTAGCGGCGAGCAGTACTTC | CATSRLRTSGEQYF
TRBJ2-2 | TRBV27 | - | - | TGTGCCAGCAGTTTTCAAACGAACACCGGGGAGCTGTTTTTT | CASSFQTNTGELFF
TRBJ2-1 | TRBV9 | - | TRBD2 | TGTGCCAGCAGCGTAGGTCCGACTAGCGCCAATGAGCAGTTCTTC | CASSVGPTSANEQFF